One and the same sample provided the 30 T cell receptor beta chains below, sequenced in a study of T-cell reconstitution after alpha-beta-depleted transplantation in children. Preparing the TCRbeta library involved the use of unique molecular identifiers. One entry per CDR3 protein results from TCRdb running MiXCR on the PCR reads. The data show about 460,000 distinct CDR3 sequences, roughly a tenth seen once. The sample consisted of PBMCs, taken before TCRalphabeta/CD19-depleted stem cell transplant. The receptors come from a child aged 2 to 15 with inherited bone marrow failure, due to receive a stem cell transplant.

The rearrangement uses TRBV4-1 and TRBJ2-2; no definite D call. The CDR3 has 12 residues. Germline V gene sequence: CDR1 MGHRA, CDR2 YSYEKL. Trimming took 0 bases from V and 7 from J, leaving 3 bases between them. In DNA form, the CDR3 reads TGCGCCAGCAGCCAAGATTACGGGGAGCTGTTTTTT. It is translated as CASSQDYGELFF.

This clonotype was counted ten times or more. The rearrangement links TRBV27 to TRBJ2-5; weak D call: TRBD2 (5 bases). Germline V lookup: CDR1 MNHEY, CDR2 SMNVEV (reference sequence). The V gene lost 6 bases and the J gene lost 6 bases, with 23 bases spanning the gap. The CDR3 covers 16 residues. The CDR3 loop reads CASRDRSGVGKKTQYF. In DNA form, the CDR3 reads TGTGCCAGCAGGGATCGCTCCGGGGTCGGGAAAAAGACCCAGTACTTC.

A few counts support this clonotype. The rearrangement uses TRBV30 and TRBJ1-4; a weak D match, TRBD1 (6 bases). Between the trimmed V and J ends, which lost 4 bases and 0 bases, there was a span of 6 bases. The CDR3 is made up of 13 amino acids. Per germline, CDR1 GTSNPN and CDR2 SVGIG (reference sequence). DNA for the CDR3: TGTGCCTGGACAGGGGCAACTAATGAAAAACTGTTTTTT. Protein: CAWTGATNEKLFF.

In this sample, this clonotype turned up many times. For the CDR3, the DNA is TGCAGTGCAAAGAAACGGGACCGAAAAGGCGGGCAGTACTTC. Amino acid sequence: CSAKKRDRKGGQYF. The chain employs TRBV20-1 and TRBJ2-7; D is perhaps TRBD1 or TRBD2 (5 bases each). Deletions cut 6 bases from V and 9 bases from J, with 24 bases between. The CDR3 is 14 residues long. Germline values: CDR1 DFQATT, CDR2 SNEGSKA (reference sequence).

In its sample, this clonotype was seen many times. The rearrangement uses TRBV7-2 and TRBJ2-2, with 7 bases identical to TRBD1. V was clipped by 3 bases and J by 0 bases; unmatched bases: 1. The CDR3 sequence is 15 residues long. CDR1 is SGHTA, CDR2 FQGNSA, per germline. CDR3 DNA sequence: TGTGCCAGCAGCTTGACAGGGCCGAACACCGGGGAGCTGTTTTTT. Amino acid sequence: CASSLTGPNTGELFF.

This clonotype was seen at least ten times. The chain employs TRBV18 and TRBJ2-5; TRBD1 agrees at 11 bases. J lost 5 bases, V lost 3 bases, and 8 bases had no gene match. This CDR3 region has 16 residues. Germline V gives CDR1 KGHSH, CDR2 LQKENI. The CDR3 sequence is CASSPEGTGGRETQYF. The CDR3, as DNA: TGTGCCAGCTCACCGGAAGGGACAGGGGGACGCGAGACCCAGTACTTC.

This chain uses TRBV4-3 with TRBJ2-7; TRBD2 matches 8 bases. CDR3 size: 15 residues. V shed 1 base and J 0 bases; nucleotides not matched to a gene: 2. Germline CDR1 LGHNA, CDR2 YSLEER. The CDR3 nucleotides read TGCGCCAGCAGCCAAGCCGGGAGGGGCTCCTACGAGCAGTACTTC. Translating gives CASSQAGRGSYEQYF.

At least ten counts were recorded for this clonotype. The rearrangement links TRBV4-3 to TRBJ2-5; D unresolved. The CDR3 is made up of 13 amino acids. CDR1 is LGHNA and CDR2 is YSLEER in the germline V gene. V lost 3 bases and J 4 bases, leaving 9 bases between the germline ends. The CDR3 loop reads CASSHRTGETQYF. CDR3 nucleotides: TGCGCCAGCAGCCACCGGACCGGAGAGACCCAGTACTTC.

A remark on this clonotype: This sequence may be a read error, since a much larger clone differs from it by one base. This rearrangement joins TRBV5-1 to TRBJ2-7; a possible D gene is TRBD2 (5 bases). CDR3 length: 14 amino acids. The germline gives CDR1 SGHRS, CDR2 YFSETQ. CDR3 coding DNA: TGCGCCGGCAGCTTGGAGGCCTCCGCGGATGAGCAGTACTTC. This sequence encodes CAGSLEASADEQYF.

The chain combines TRBV4-3 with TRBJ1-6; 12 bases are a match to TRBD1. CDR1 LGHNA and CDR2 YSLEER come from the germline V gene. Losses at the gene ends were 2 bases for V and 8 bases for J; bases not matched to a gene: 13. The CDR3 loop spans 19 amino acids. The CDR3 DNA is TGCGCCAGCAGCCAACCGTATGTACCGGGACAGGGGGCTGATTCACCCCTCCACTTT. This sequence encodes CASSQPYVPGQGADSPLHF.

This clonotype was observed at least ten times. This chain uses TRBV27 with TRBJ2-3, with D perhaps TRBD1 or TRBD2 (5 bases each). The germline V gene has CDR1 MNHEY and CDR2 SMNVEV (reference sequence). This CDR3 is 17 amino acids long. V lost 4 bases and J lost 2, with 19 bases in between. Written as DNA, the CDR3 is TGTGCCAGCAGTTCCATCTGGGACCGCTGGGCCACAGATACGCAGTATTTT. Protein sequence: CASSSIWDRWATDTQYF.

This clonotype was recorded many times. V gene TRBV7-2 combines with J gene TRBJ2-7, with 7 bases identical to TRBD2. V trimming: 1 base; J trimming: 0 bases; junction bases outside the gene matches: 0. In germline, CDR1 is SGHTA, CDR2 FQGNSA. CDR3 length: 14 amino acids. CDR3 in DNA: TGTGCCAGCAGCTTAGGACTAGCCTCCTACGAGCAGTACTTC. Translating gives CASSLGLASYEQYF.

This clonotype appeared many times. The chain is built from TRBV7-9 and TRBJ1-1, with 7 nucleotides matching TRBD1. The CDR3 length is 13 residues. Germline V gene sequence: CDR1 SEHNR, CDR2 FQNEAQ (reference sequence). Trimming took 5 bases from V and 6 from J; bases not matched to a gene: 6. This CDR3 is CASSPTGESEAFF. CDR3 coding DNA: TGTGCCAGCAGCCCTACAGGGGAGTCTGAAGCTTTCTTT. The complete variable domain, with remaining parts taken from reference TRBV7-9 and TRBJ1-1, reads DTGVSQNPRHKITKRGQNVTFRCDPISEHNRLYWYRQTLGQGPEFLTYFQNEAQLEKSRLLSDRFSAERPKGSFSTLEIQRTEQGDSAMYLCASSPTGESEAFFGQGTRLTVV.

In this sample, this clonotype turned up many times. The chain links TRBV4-3 to TRBJ2-7, with 7 bases that match TRBD1. Germline V gene sequence: CDR1 LGHNA, CDR2 YSLEER. CDR3 length: 15 amino acids. J was trimmed by 3 bases and V by 0 bases; bases with no gene match: 5. The CDR3 DNA reads TGCGCCAGCAGCCAAGATCCGGGACAGAACTACGAGCAGTACTTC. It yields the protein CASSQDPGQNYEQYF.

Remarks on this clonotype: Given a much more abundant clone one base away, this may be a read error. The chain combines TRBV21-1 with TRBJ1-1; TRBD1 was called by the table and not checked on the DNA. TRBV21-1 is described as a pseudogene. The CDR3 contains 16 residues. In nucleotides, the CDR3 is TGTGCCAGCAACATAGATACGCCAGGGGGACGCACTGAAGCTTTCTTT. Translation: CASNIDTPGGRTEAFF.

This clonotype was counted only a few times. The chain is built from TRBV24-1 and TRBJ2-3; 9 nucleotides agree with TRBD1. CDR3 length equals 16 residues. J lost 1 base, V lost 7 bases, and 8 bases had no gene match. The germline V gene encodes CDR1 KGHDR and CDR2 SFDVKD. DNA of the CDR3: TGTGCCACCAGCGATGACAGGGGGTCCGGCACAGATACGCAGTATTTT. It translates to CATSDDRGSGTDTQYF.

This clonotype was recorded many times. V gene TRBV27 combines with J gene TRBJ1-2; D is possibly TRBD1 (5 bases). This CDR3 is 14 amino acids long. V gave up 4 bases and J gave up 3 bases, with 12 bases separating them. Germline V CDR1 and CDR2: MNHEY, SMNVEV (reference sequence). The CDR3 here is CASSSAGLDYGYTF. The CDR3 coding sequence is TGTGCCAGCAGTTCGGCAGGGCTAGACTATGGCTACACCTTC.

With regard to this clonotype: This may stem from a read error, because a much larger clone lies one nucleotide away. CDR3 coding DNA: TGTGCCAGCAGCTTAACAACAGGGGAAAACCTGTTTTTT. Amino acids: CASSLTTGENLFF. J is TRBJ1-4 and V is TRBV7-9, with 7 bases matching TRBD1. This CDR3 has 13 amino acids. The V gene's germline CDR1 is SEHNR and CDR2 FQNEAQ (reference sequence).

Ten or more counts support this clonotype. The V call is TRBV5-1, the J call TRBJ2-5; D tentatively fits TRBD1 or TRBD2 (5 bases each). The V gene's germline CDR1 is SGHRS and CDR2 YFSETQ. The CDR3 has 14 residues. V lost 4 bases and J lost 3, with 13 bases in between. Here the CDR3 DNA reads TGCGCCAGCAGCAAAGATGGGACCAAAGAGACCCAGTACTTC. Encoded protein: CASSKDGTKETQYF.

This clonotype was counted many times. The gene calls are TRBV5-1 and TRBJ2-2; D gene unclear. This CDR3 has 16 amino acids. The germline V gene encodes CDR1 SGHRS and CDR2 YFSETQ. The V gene lost 0 bases and the J gene lost 2 bases, with 11 bases spanning the gap. The DNA of the CDR3 is TGCGCCAGCAGCTTGGAGGCGGTTTATAACACCGGGGAGCTGTTTTTT. Protein: CASSLEAVYNTGELFF.

This clonotype was counted many times. V usage is TRBV7-8 and J usage is TRBJ1-5, with 7 positions matching TRBD1. Trimming at V came to 0 bases and at J to 7 bases, leaving 6 bases not matched to a gene. The CDR3 contains 15 residues. Germline CDR1 and CDR2: SGHVS and FQNEAQ. Here the CDR3 DNA reads TGTGCCAGCAGCTTAGCCTACAAACAGGGGCAGCCCCAGCATTTT. Translating gives CASSLAYKQGQPQHF.

V usage is TRBV30 and J usage is TRBJ2-1; 9 bases align to TRBD2. This CDR3 region has 15 residues. V trimming: 2 bases; J trimming: 7 bases; junction bases outside the gene matches: 9. Germline V lookup: CDR1 GTSNPN, CDR2 SVGIG (reference sequence). CDR3 DNA: TGTGCCTGGAGTAGCGGGAGGCCCTACGGGAATGAGCAGTTCTTC. Protein sequence: CAWSSGRPYGNEQFF.

In its sample, this clonotype was seen many times. V gene TRBV7-8 combines with J gene TRBJ2-3; D unclear. Trimming left V 0 bases short and J 4 bases short, with 17 bases between. Germline CDR1 is SGHVS and CDR2 is FQNEAQ. The CDR3 is 17 residues long. DNA for the CDR3: TGTGCCAGCAGCTTAGCCCCGGTCAGATTTAGGTCAGATACGCAGTATTTT. It encodes CASSLAPVRFRSDTQYF.

The V and J genes are TRBV24-1 and TRBJ2-7, with 8 bases that match TRBD1. The V gene end was trimmed by 0 bases and the J gene end by 3 bases; junction bases not matched to a gene: 3. The CDR3 has 15 residues. Germline lookup yields CDR1 KGHDR and CDR2 SFDVKD. The CDR3 sequence: CATSDLKQGGYEQYF. In nucleotides, the CDR3 is TGTGCCACCAGTGATTTGAAACAGGGGGGCTACGAGCAGTACTTC.

This clonotype was seen ten or more times. The chain links TRBV5-1 to TRBJ2-1; D is undetermined. Between the trimmed V and J ends, which lost 3 bases and 3 bases, there was a span of 10 bases. The CDR3 length is 14 residues. Germline CDR1 is SGHRS and CDR2 is YFSETQ. For the CDR3, the DNA is TGCGCCAGCAGCTCGCAGTTAGTCTACAATGAGCAGTTCTTC. It yields the protein CASSSQLVYNEQFF.

This clonotype occurred many times. The chain recombines TRBV12-3 or TRBV12-4 with TRBJ2-7; unclear D gene. V was trimmed by 1 base and J by 2 bases, leaving 12 bases between them. CDR3 size: 15 residues. The CDR3 reads CASSLVTEEAYEQYF. CDR3 coding DNA: TGTGCCAGCAGTTTAGTCACAGAAGAAGCCTACGAGCAGTACTTC.

This clonotype was counted at least ten times. This chain uses TRBV19 with TRBJ2-7; D might be TRBD1 (6 bases). This CDR3 is 12 amino acids long. V was clipped by 5 bases and J by 6 bases, with 11 bases between them. Germline CDR1 is LNHDA and CDR2 is SQIVND (reference sequence). The DNA for the CDR3 is TGTGCCAGTAGTTCACAGGGTCTCGAGCAGTACTTC. Residues: CASSSQGLEQYF.

This clonotype has ten or more counts. The V and J genes are TRBV4-2 and TRBJ2-3; 7 positions match TRBD2. CDR1 is LGHNA, CDR2 YNFKEQ, per germline. V shed 1 base and J 6 bases; nucleotides not matched to a gene: 4. The CDR3 spans 14 residues. CDR3 in DNA: TGTGCCAGCAGCCAAGGACTAGCTGTCGATACGCAGTATTTT. It codes for CASSQGLAVDTQYF.

This clonotype was observed many times. The rearrangement joins TRBV9 to TRBJ2-5; D is perhaps TRBD1 or TRBD2 (5 bases each). The V gene's germline CDR1 is SGDLS and CDR2 YYNGEE. The CDR3 length is 13 residues. V lost 0 bases and J lost 11, with 14 bases in between. The CDR3 DNA sequence: TGTGCCAGCAGCGTAGCTGACTACGAGGGGCAGTACTTC. Its translation: CASSVADYEGQYF.

Comment on this clonotype: Possible read error: a much larger clone is one base away. This chain joins TRBV12-3 or TRBV12-4 and TRBJ2-2; D is perhaps TRBD2 (6 bases). The CDR3 sequence is 13 residues long. For the CDR3, the DNA is TGTGCCAGCAGTGATCACCCCGGCGGGGAGCCGTTTTTT. It encodes CASSDHPGGEPFF.